What follows describes a single TCR beta chain. Its binding antigen is unknown. No base quality information exists; no much larger clone differs at one position. The immunoSEQ Assay, a bias-controlled multiplex PCR, was used to amplify TCRbeta CDR3 regions from genomic DNA. Turning to the authors' computational methods: Nucleated cell counts per sample were estimated from amplification of reference gene primers within the assay. Sequence reads were collapsed and filtered to measure the absolute abundance of every unique TCRbeta CDR3 rearrangement. For each sample, productive Simpson clonality was calculated as the square root of Simpson's diversity index over productive rearrangements. Not all clones reach the TCRdb copy of this immuneACCESS table, which keeps in-frame sequences only. Checked studies attribute under half of the gap to unresolved V genes and leave the rest unexplained. That table supplies the V and J calls and clone size; D and trimming were determined from the DNA. The sample table holds around 84,000 clones, of which about 80% were seen once. The ten largest clones represent approximately 12% of the sample.

These data originate in a study of blood T cell repertoires in COVID-19 (dated by TCRdb to the early 2020s). Describing the broader study: Collaborator samples came from the United States, Italy and Spain and covered acute and convalescent phases of COVID-19. The material from the prospective study consisted of cDNA or gDNA derived from T cells, B-cell-depleted T cells, or PBMCs. Deeply sampled blood TCRbeta repertoires from subjects exposed to, actively infected with, or recovered from COVID-19 were included in the dataset. The repertoires were released in a freely available public database intended as a resource for research on the immune response to SARS-CoV-2. The samples were drawn from the first 160 participants of the ongoing ImmuneRACE study and from 950 to 1,500 subjects provided by 6 global collaborators. A de-identified subject ID, COVID-19 status, age in years and sex were almost always included in the sample metadata. HLA class I and class II types, where available, came from metadata supplied by the sample provider rather than from assay-based typing.

Its CDR3 holds 13 amino acids, cysteine through phenylalanine. The retained sequence is limited to the CDR3, 39 bases, with the frame set at the first base. Sequences SEHNR (CDR1) and FQNEAQ (CDR2) are obtained from the germline V gene (reference sequence). Ends trimmed: V by 8 bases, J by 8 bases; bases unmatched to a gene: 9. Study-wide findings and limitations: How much clinical and demographic metadata was included differed by source and by participant, and the metadata was provided uncurated.

Each collaborating institution followed its own protocols to collect whole blood in K2EDTA tubes. For TCRbeta analysis, collaborators shipped samples in one of three forms: frozen whole blood, isolated PBMCs, or DNA extracted from either of those sample types. The chain joins TRBV7-9 to TRBJ1-2, with 9 bases in between that match TRBD1. The sequence derives from a woman in her 40s with active or convalescent COVID-19. Sequenced input: peripheral blood. The CDR3 protein is CASSRQGVEGYTF. In nucleotide form, the sequence is TGTGCCAGCTCGAGACAGGGGGTAGAGGGCTACACCTTC.